This T cell receptor (beta chain) was found in a study of blood T cell repertoires in COVID-19. About the study: PBMCs, B-cell-depleted T cells, or T cells provided the cDNA or gDNA that made up the material.

The data were produced by immunoSEQ multiplex PCR, yet TCRdb's version contains in-frame clones alone and is incomplete. The sample has around 100,000 clones; around 87% are singletons. The CDR3 loop spans 18 amino acids. Deletions cut 3 bases from V and 0 bases from J, with 18 bases between. Germline V gives CDR1 LNHDA, CDR2 SQIVND (reference sequence). This clone was detected only a few times. Sequencing input: peripheral blood. The chain is built from TRBV19 and TRBJ1-5; D unresolved. This TCR came from a human donor in a cohort sampled during active COVID-19. CDR3 protein: CASSIGRLGRYSNQPQHF. The DNA of the CDR3 is TGTGCCAGTAGTATCGGCAGACTTGGTCGTTATAGCAATCAGCCCCAGCATTTT.